This record concerns one T cell receptor (beta chain) sequence. A J-beta primer mix and a sample-barcoded 5' primer were used in a second PCR of about 7 to 12 cycles. TCRdb re-analysed the 5' RACE reads in MiXCR, keeping a single row per CDR3 protein. The sample lists 1,300,000 or so distinct CDR3 sequences; 59% were seen once. The sample belongs to a study of blood T cells in healthy people across ages. The CDR3 runs 13 residues. Looked up from germline, CDR1 is DFQATT and CDR2 is SNEGSKA (reference sequence). Trimming at V came to 6 bases and at J to 4 bases, leaving 5 bases not matched to a gene. Sequencing was carried out using blood. This chain connects TRBV20-1 to TRBJ2-7, with 11 nucleotides matching TRBD2. The receptor was derived from a man aged 18 to 30 in good health. CDR3 amino acids: CSARASGRYEQYF. CDR3 DNA: TGCAGTGCCAGGGCTAGCGGGAGGTACGAGCAGTACTTC.